One sample yielded the 14 T cell receptor beta chains listed below, sequenced in a study of blood T cell repertoires in COVID-19. Measured with immunoSEQ multiplex PCR; TCRdb has only the in-frame clones, and not every one. The sample lists about 310,000 clones, about nine tenths occurring once. The sequenced sample consisted of peripheral blood. These receptors came from a man aged 45-65 years with active or convalescent COVID-19.

The chain couples TRBV20-1 to TRBJ1-5, with 7 positions matching TRBD1. Unmatched junction bases numbered 11, after V lost 3 bases and J lost 9 bases. The CDR3 covers 14 residues. From germline, CDR1 is DFQATT and CDR2 SNEGSKA (reference sequence). DNA of the CDR3: TGCAGTGCTAGTGGTGACAGGGACGTGGGGCCCCAGCATTTT. This translates into CSASGDRDVGPQHF.

V and J are TRBV7-3 and TRBJ2-1; TRBD1 matches at 10 bases. This CDR3 comprises 15 residues. With 5 bases clipped from V and 6 bases from J, the junction kept 7 bases outside the gene matches. Germline CDR1 is SGHTA and CDR2 is FQGTGA. As DNA, the CDR3 is TGTGCCAGCAGCCCGACAGGGGGCTCGGTCAATGAGCAGTTCTTC. It encodes CASSPTGGSVNEQFF.

This clone has only one observation. V and J are TRBV29-1 and TRBJ2-1; 8 bases fit TRBD1. The trim removed 7 bases at V and 5 bases at J, leaving 10 bases unmatched. CDR1 is SQVTM, CDR2 ANQGSEA, per germline. The CDR3 contains 14 residues. CDR3 in amino acids: CSAGQANFNNEQFF. The CDR3 DNA is TGCAGCGCGGGACAGGCAAATTTTAACAATGAGCAGTTCTTC.

The chain uses TRBV11-2 and TRBJ1-4, with 9 bases identical to TRBD1. V was pared by 1 base and J by 0 bases, with 9 bases of the junction left unmatched. The CDR3 totals 19 residues. Germline lookup yields CDR1 SGHAT and CDR2 FQNNGV. CDR3 protein: CASSLVGTGYFPTNEKLFF. The CDR3 nucleotides read TGTGCCAGCAGCTTAGTCGGGACAGGGTATTTTCCAACTAATGAAAAACTGTTTTTT.

The genes are TRBV6-4 and TRBJ2-2, with 11 bases matching TRBD2. The V gene end was trimmed by 7 bases and the J gene end by 7 bases; junction bases not matched to a gene: 8. CDR3 length: 15 amino acids. Germline V lookup: CDR1 MRHNA, CDR2 SNTAGT. CDR3 residues: CASMRLAGKVGELFF. CDR3 sequence (DNA): TGTGCCAGCATGAGACTAGCGGGAAAGGTCGGGGAGCTGTTTTTT.

The V gene is TRBV18, the J gene TRBJ2-7; D is possibly TRBD2 (5 bases). Trimming took 1 base from V and 5 from J, leaving 12 bases between them. This CDR3 has 14 amino acids. Germline V gene lookup returns CDR1 KGHSH and CDR2 LQKENI. Here the CDR3 reads CASSPQGGSHEQYF. The CDR3 nucleotides are TGTGCCAGCTCACCACAGGGTGGGAGTCACGAGCAGTACTTC.

This sequence joins TRBV19 and TRBJ2-5; 12 positions agree with TRBD2. Trimming cost V 0 bases and J 9 bases; bases outside gene matches: 11. Germline-derived CDR1 and CDR2 are LNHDA and SQIVND (reference sequence). The CDR3 covers 17 residues. The CDR3 is CASSIEWSSGGAGAQYF. The CDR3 coding sequence is TGTGCCAGTAGTATAGAATGGTCTAGCGGGGGGGCCGGGGCCCAGTACTTC.

This clone was seen only a few times. The chain carries TRBV7-2 and TRBJ1-6; D is possibly TRBD1 (6 bases). CDR1 and CDR2 from the germline V gene are SGHTA and FQGNSA. The CDR3 spans 17 residues. Trimming took off 1 base at V and 8 bases at J, with 18 bases between the two ends. The CDR3 DNA is TGTGCCAGCAGCTTAGGGGGCAGGGGACGTTTTTATTCACCCCTCCACTTT. It codes for CASSLGGRGRFYSPLHF. Combining the CDR3 with reference TRBV7-2 and TRBJ1-6 gives the whole variable domain GAGVSQSPSNKVTEKGKDVELRCDPISGHTALYWYRQSLGQGLEFLIYFQGNSAPDKSGLPSDRFSAERTGGSVSTLTIQRTQQEDSAVYLCASSLGGRGRFYSPLHFGNGTRLTVT.

V gene TRBV3-1 (or the pseudogene TRBV3-2) combines with J gene TRBJ1-1, with D perhaps matching TRBD1 (5 bases). CDR1 and CDR2 from the germline V gene are LGHDT and YNNKEL (reference sequence). V was trimmed by 4 bases and J by 4 bases, leaving 10 bases between them. The CDR3 runs to 13 residues. This chain's CDR3 is CASSRGGTTEAFF. The CDR3 DNA follows: TGTGCCAGCAGCCGAGGAGGGACCACTGAAGCTTTCTTT.

The chain has TRBV27 and TRBJ1-5; D gene uncertain. CDR1 and CDR2 (germline): MNHEY, SMNVEV (reference sequence). This CDR3 is 15 amino acids long. V lost 0 bases and J 11 bases, leaving 17 bases between the germline ends. The CDR3 coding sequence is TGTGCCAGCAGTTTATCGTACAGTTCAAATGTAGCCCAGCATTTT. It yields the protein CASSLSYSSNVAQHF.

The gene calls are TRBV28 and TRBJ1-4; 8 nucleotides line up with TRBD1. The V and J ends lost 3 bases and 10 bases, in that order; junction bases with no gene match: 13. The CDR3 runs 16 residues. CDR1 MDHEN and CDR2 SYDVKM come from the germline V gene. In nucleotides, the CDR3 is TGTGCCAGCAGTTTCCGCAGGGGGCAGGGAGCGGCAAAACTGTTTTTT. It codes for CASSFRRGQGAAKLFF. The complete variable domain, with remaining parts taken from reference TRBV28 and TRBJ1-4, reads DVKVTQSSRYLVKRTGEKVFLECVQDMDHENMFWYRQDPGLGLRLIYFSYDVKMKEKGDIPEGYSVSREKKERFSLILESASTNQTSMYLCASSFRRGQGAAKLFFGSGTQLSVL.

This clone was found once. A much larger clone differs by one base, so this may be a read error. The genes are TRBV25-1 and TRBJ1-5; 9 positions match TRBD1. This CDR3 is built from 13 residues. In germline, CDR1 is MGHDK, CDR2 SYGVNS. J gave up 5 bases and V 4 bases, and 0 bases lay outside the gene matches. Here the CDR3 reads CASSGTGDQPQHF. The DNA of the CDR3 is TGTGCCAGCAGTGGGACAGGGGATCAGCCCCAGCATTTT.

The chain carries TRBV6-5 and TRBJ2-7; 10 bases are a match to TRBD1. The length of the CDR3 is 15 residues. V shed 6 bases, J shed 5 bases, and the junction held 10 bases outside the gene matches. Germline V CDR1 and CDR2: MNHEY, SVGAGI. This chain's CDR3 is CASSLGQGRRDEQYF. The CDR3 DNA reads TGTGCCAGCAGCTTGGGACAGGGGAGGAGGGACGAGCAGTACTTC.

The table lists this clone with a few counts. Other DNA variants within this sample encode the same CDR3. CDR3 amino acids: CASSLGQGLGYTF. Written as DNA, the CDR3 is TGTGCCAGCAGCTTAGGACAGGGGCTTGGCTACACCTTC. This rearrangement joins TRBV7-8 to TRBJ1-2; 8 nucleotides align to TRBD1. Germline-derived CDR1 and CDR2 are SGHVS and FQNEAQ. V shed 1 base and J 7 bases; nucleotides not matched to a gene: 2. There are 13 residues in the CDR3.